This TCR beta chain was observed in a study of blood T cells in healthy people across ages. Germline V gene data show CDR1 as SGDLS and CDR2 as YYNGEE. The CDR3 has 20 amino acids. V gave up 0 bases and J gave up 10 bases; unmatched junction bases: 22. Study-level results: Estimates of total diversity, which came from one million sequenced T cells, were considered to be underestimates. The lack of PBMC sorting stopped any conclusive naive versus antigen-experienced comparison. Donor CMV infection status was unknown, possibly confounding age-related changes in expanded clonotypes.

As regards this clonotype: Its cognate antigen is unknown.

Donation came from healthy Caucasian individuals in Russia who were aged about 6 to 100. The use of a sample-barcoded 5' primer and a J-beta primer mix characterized a second PCR of 7 to 11 cycles. One entry per CDR3 protein, called by TCRdb with MiXCR from the 5' RACE reads. The top ten clones hold 30% of a sample with over 600,000 distinct CDR3 sequences, 40% to 45% of them seen once. V usage is TRBV9 and J usage is TRBJ2-1; 10 bases align to TRBD2. The clonotype was recovered from an elderly man in good health. Sequencing used blood. The CDR3 DNA reads as TGTGCCAGCAGCGTAGCTTTCAGGAGACAAGGACTAGCGGCCTATGGGGAGCAGTTCTTC. Protein sequence: CASSVAFRRQGLAAYGEQFF.